This is a list of T cell receptor beta chains from one sample in a study of blood T cell repertoires in COVID-19. Sequencing used immunoSEQ multiplex PCR; TCRdb keeps in-frame clones, though not all of them. The data contain approximately 99,000 clones, just over 85% of them singletons. Sequences were obtained from peripheral blood. These receptors all stem from a woman aged 60-70 years in a cohort sampled during active or convalescent COVID-19. Both conserved end residues are part of each CDR3. The D gene is left open where the match is weak. Expanded clones are given a class, and other clones once, few, many or no size at all.

V	J	D	size	CDR3	DNA
TRBV9	TRBJ1-3	TRBD1	once	CASSLPGTGRNTIYF	TGTGCCAGCAGCCTCCCCGGGACAGGTAGAAACACCATATATTTT
TRBV28	TRBJ2-5	.	.	CASSLLETQYF	TGTGCCAGCAGTTTACTTGAGACCCAGTACTTC
TRBV5-1	TRBJ2-7	TRBD1	.	CASSVNRGDHEQYF	TGCGCCAGCAGCGTCAACAGGGGTGATCACGAGCAGTACTTC
TRBV28	TRBJ1-2	.	few	CASSEDMFYGYTF	TGTGCCAGCAGTGAGGACATGTTTTATGGCTACACCTTC
TRBV10-3	TRBJ1-1	TRBD1	.	CAISALPGQELEAFF	TGTGCCATCAGTGCCCTCCCGGGACAGGAGCTTGAAGCTTTCTTT
TRBV24-1	TRBJ2-1	.	.	CATSDPASPGNEQFF	TGTGCCACCAGTGACCCAGCCAGCCCGGGCAATGAGCAGTTCTTC
TRBV6-5	TRBJ1-2	TRBD1	.	CASRRTGGASVGYTF	TGTGCCAGCAGACGGACAGGGGGCGCGTCTGTTGGCTACACCTTC
TRBV28	TRBJ1-2	.	.	CASSLGGQSHGYTF	TGTGCCAGCAGTTTAGGAGGCCAATCCCATGGCTACACCTTC
TRBV10-3	TRBJ2-7	TRBD2	.	CAISETSGASYEQYF	TGTGCCATCAGTGAGACTAGCGGGGCCTCCTACGAGCAGTACTTC
TRBV9	TRBJ2-7	TRBD2	.	CASSVGRTSGPYEQYF	TGTGCCAGCAGCGTAGGTCGTACTAGCGGACCCTACGAGCAGTACTTC
TRBV21-1	TRBJ2-1	.	.	CASSKGAGNEQFF	TGTGCCAGCAGCAAAGGGGCAGGGAATGAGCAGTTCTTC
TRBV7-9	TRBJ1-2	.	.	CAIDLTTQGNYGYTF	TGTGCCATCGATCTAACCACTCAGGGTAACTATGGCTACACCTTC
TRBV29-1	TRBJ2-1	TRBD2	.	CSVPRTSGGNEQFF	TGCAGCGTGCCAAGGACTAGCGGGGGGAATGAGCAGTTCTTC
TRBV6-5	TRBJ2-1	TRBD2	.	CASRGTSGYNEQFF	TGTGCCAGCAGGGGGACTAGCGGCTACAATGAGCAGTTCTTC
TRBV7-6	TRBJ1-1	.	once	CASSLARGRRMNTEAFF	TGTGCCAGCAGCTTAGCGCGTGGGAGAAGAATGAACACTGAAGCTTTCTTT
TRBV19	TRBJ1-2	TRBD1	.	CASSTEQGRNVYGYTF	TGTGCCAGTAGTACCGAACAGGGGCGAAATGTCTATGGCTACACCTTC
TRBV5-1	TRBJ1-5	.	.	CASSLRYNQPQHF	TGCGCCAGCAGCTTGCGGTACAATCAGCCCCAGCATTTT
TRBV28	TRBJ1-3	.	.	CASSLELLSGNTIYF	TGTGCCAGCAGTTTGGAGCTCCTCTCAGGAAACACCATATATTTT
TRBV9	TRBJ2-3	.	.	CASSVGSPTDTQYF	TGTGCCAGCAGCGTAGGTAGCCCCACAGATACGCAGTATTTT
TRBV6-5	TRBJ1-2	TRBD1	.	CASRQGARSDGYTF	TGTGCCAGCAGACAGGGGGCCCGGTCCGATGGCTACACCTTC
TRBV18	TRBJ1-4	TRBD1	.	CASSPRQGAPSTNEKLFF	TGTGCCAGCTCACCAAGACAGGGGGCCCCTTCAACTAATGAAAAACTGTTTTTT
TRBV19	TRBJ1-5	TRBD1	.	CASSILGQGTPQHF	TGTGCCAGTAGTATCCTGGGACAGGGGACGCCCCAGCATTTT
TRBV6-5	TRBJ1-1	.	.	CASSYWGRPNTEAFF	TGTGCCAGCAGTTACTGGGGCAGGCCAAACACTGAAGCTTTCTTT
TRBV12-3/TRBV12-4	TRBJ1-2	TRBD1	.	CASRTQGGGYTF	TGTGCCAGCAGAACTCAAGGGGGCGGCTACACCTTC
TRBV9	TRBJ1-1	TRBD1	.	CASSPGQGASEAFF	TGTGCCAGCAGCCCTGGGCAGGGGGCGTCTGAAGCTTTCTTT
TRBV2	TRBJ2-1	.	.	CASSERRASYNEQFF	TGTGCCAGCAGTGAACGGCGGGCCTCCTACAATGAGCAGTTCTTC
TRBV15	TRBJ2-3	TRBD1	.	CATSRKGGQGALDTQYF	TGTGCCACCAGCAGAAAAGGTGGCCAGGGGGCATTAGATACGCAGTATTTT
TRBV5-1	TRBJ2-7	TRBD2	.	CASSLTSGRPSYEQYF	TGCGCCAGCAGCTTGACTAGCGGGAGGCCTTCCTACGAGCAGTACTTC
TRBV6-1	TRBJ1-5	.	few	CASSALRGSGNQPQHF	TGTGCCAGCAGTGCCCTGCGGGGTTCTGGGAATCAGCCCCAGCATTTT
TRBV11-2	TRBJ1-4	.	.	CASSLQGPNEKLFF	TGTGCCAGCAGCTTACAGGGTCCGAATGAAAAACTGTTTTTT
TRBV28	TRBJ2-5	.	.	CASSSPRGQGVWTQYF	TGTGCCAGCAGTTCTCCCCGGGGACAAGGAGTTTGGACCCAGTACTTC
TRBV6-5	TRBJ1-5	.	.	CASSGQLNQPQHF	TGTGCCAGCAGCGGACAGCTCAATCAGCCCCAGCATTTT
TRBV6-1	TRBJ1-2	TRBD1	.	CASSEAGQNYGYTF	TGTGCCAGCAGTGAAGCGGGACAGAACTATGGCTACACCTTC
TRBV2	TRBJ2-3	.	.	CASSESGRDTQYF	TGTGCCAGCAGTGAATCAGGGAGGGATACGCAGTATTTT
TRBV15	TRBJ1-2	.	.	CATSPNHRAQGHYGYTF	TGTGCCACCAGCCCAAACCACAGGGCCCAGGGTCACTATGGCTACACCTTC
TRBV12-3/TRBV12-4	TRBJ2-7	.	.	CASGSPGEYEQYF	TGTGCCAGCGGCTCCCCGGGGGAGTACGAGCAGTACTTC
TRBV19	TRBJ1-2	.	.	CASSIVRGSYGYTF	TGTGCCAGTAGTATAGTAAGGGGATCCTATGGCTACACCTTC
TRBV28	TRBJ1-5	TRBD1	.	CASSVLGTGGDQPQHF	TGTGCCAGCAGTGTGCTGGGGACAGGGGGCGATCAGCCCCAGCATTTT
TRBV29-1	TRBJ1-2	.	few	CSGTDGGYGYTF	TGCAGCGGAACAGACGGCGGGTATGGCTACACCTTC
TRBV7-6	TRBJ2-2	TRBD1	.	CASSLGGQGNTGELFF	TGTGCCAGCAGCTTAGGAGGACAGGGGAACACCGGGGAGCTGTTTTTT
TRBV6-5	TRBJ2-7	TRBD1	few	CASTSRTGSYEQYF	TGTGCCAGCACGTCTCGGACAGGCTCCTACGAGCAGTACTTC
TRBV5-1	TRBJ1-6	.	.	CASSQIYNSPLHF	TGCGCCAGCAGCCAGATCTATAATTCACCCCTCCACTTT
TRBV5-1	TRBJ1-1	.	.	CASSPSLRNTEAFF	TGCGCCAGCAGCCCCTCTCTGAGGAACACTGAAGCTTTCTTT
TRBV15	TRBJ1-4	.	.	CATSRLSRGTNEKLFF	TGTGCCACCAGCAGATTAAGCAGGGGTACGAATGAAAAACTGTTTTTT
TRBV19	TRBJ1-4	.	.	CASSPTGTPEKLFF	TGTGCCAGTAGCCCTACAGGGACCCCTGAAAAACTGTTTTTT
TRBV19	TRBJ1-3	.	.	CASSSAGPEIGNTIYF	TGTGCCAGTAGTTCGGCAGGGCCCGAAATTGGAAACACCATATATTTT
TRBV18	TRBJ1-5	TRBD1	few	CASSPQGQADQPQHF	TGTGCCAGCTCACCACAGGGACAGGCAGATCAGCCCCAGCATTTT
TRBV1	TRBJ2-7	.	.	CTSSRPGKGLSYEQYF	TGCACCAGCAGCCGACCCGGGAAGGGACTGTCCTACGAGCAGTACTTC
TRBV5-4	TRBJ2-2	TRBD2	.	CASSSPPGLGDTGELFF	TGTGCCAGCAGCTCTCCCCCGGGACTAGGGGACACCGGGGAGCTGTTTTTT
TRBV5-1	TRBJ2-3	TRBD2	.	CASHWGSGGATDTQYF	TGCGCCAGCCATTGGGGTAGCGGGGGGGCAACAGATACGCAGTATTTT
TRBV5-3	TRBJ2-2	.	few	CARSGGSGEYTGELFF	TGTGCCAGAAGCGGGGGGTCAGGAGAATACACCGGGGAGCTGTTTTTT